These T cell receptor beta chains were read from a single sample in a study of identical twins. MiXCR, run by TCRdb on the 5' RACE reads, gives a single entry per CDR3 protein. The data show approximately 220,000 distinct CDR3 sequences, with approximately 7.3% seen just once and over 5% held by the top ten. These data also formed part of another study, on yellow fever vaccine responses in identical twins.

Sample: CD8+ T cells sorted from blood. The receptors derive from a woman in her late teens or twenties in good health. The CDR3 runs from the conserved cysteine through the conserved F or W. D genes are given only for firm matches. Size values are once, few and many counts, or a class for expanded clones, and some rows have none.

size,V,J,D,CDR3,DNA
few,TRBV27,TRBJ1-2,NA,CASRGRPRGGYTF,TGTGCCAGCAGGGGACGGCCAAGGGGTGGCTACACCTTC
NA,TRBV14,TRBJ2-2,NA,CASPGELFF,TGTGCCAGTCCCGGGGAGCTGTTTTTT
many,TRBV9,TRBJ2-1,NA,CASSAPRRGNEQFF,TGTGCCAGCAGCGCCCCCCGTAGGGGTAATGAGCAGTTCTTC
NA,TRBV7-9,TRBJ2-1,NA,CASSPGSRQTYNEQFF,TGTGCCAGCAGCCCCGGGTCGAGACAGACTTACAATGAGCAGTTCTTC
many,TRBV4-1,TRBJ2-1,NA,CASSQGGGIEQFF,TGCGCCAGCAGCCAAGGAGGGGGGATTGAGCAGTTCTTC
NA,TRBV9,TRBJ2-3,NA,CASSVVTPSSTETQYF,TGTGCCAGCAGCGTAGTTACTCCTTCTAGCACAGAAACGCAGTATTTT
NA,TRBV4-1,TRBJ2-1,NA,CASSPTRVSYNEQFF,TGCGCCAGCAGCCCCACCAGGGTGTCCTACAATGAGCAGTTCTTC
NA,TRBV14,TRBJ2-7,TRBD1,CASSPTTGTGVFSYYEQYF,TGTGCCAGCAGCCCTACCACCGGGACAGGGGTTTTCAGCTACTACGAGCAGTACTTC
few,TRBV7-9,TRBJ2-7,NA,CASSLVGFYEQYF,TGTGCCAGCAGCCTAGTGGGATTCTACGAGCAGTACTTC
many,TRBV4-1,TRBJ2-5,NA,CASSQVFGQETQYF,TGCGCCAGCAGCCAAGTATTCGGACAAGAGACCCAGTACTTC
NA,TRBV2,TRBJ2-2,TRBD1,CASSDTRGTGGTGELFF,TGTGCCAGCAGCGACACTCGGGGGACAGGGGGCACCGGGGAGCTGTTTTTT
few,TRBV28,TRBJ2-3,NA,CASSSTARFGTDTQYF,TGTGCCAGCAGTTCCACAGCGAGATTCGGCACAGATACGCAGTATTTT
NA,TRBV4-1,TRBJ2-2,NA,CASSSTGLNTGELFF,TGCGCCAGCAGCTCCACAGGACTGAACACCGGGGAGCTGTTTTTT
few,TRBV9,TRBJ2-2,NA,CASSVVYGELFF,TGTGCCAGCAGCGTAGTGTACGGGGAGCTGTTTTTT
NA,TRBV5-6,TRBJ2-1,TRBD2,CASEGLAGGSYNEQFF,TGTGCCAGCGAAGGACTAGCGGGAGGGTCCTACAATGAGCAGTTCTTC
many,TRBV7-9,TRBJ2-1,TRBD2,CASSSGTSERDEQFF,TGTGCCAGCAGCTCTGGGACTAGCGAACGGGATGAGCAGTTCTTC
few,TRBV27,TRBJ2-5,NA,CASSFLPNQETQYF,TGTGCCAGCAGTTTTCTGCCAAACCAAGAGACCCAGTACTTC
NA,TRBV7-9,TRBJ1-6,NA,CASSLRQKGSPLHF,TGTGCCAGCAGCCTGAGACAGAAGGGTTCACCCCTCCACTTT
many,TRBV5-1,TRBJ2-1,TRBD2,CASTLPVTGGMYNEQFF,TGCGCCAGCACCCTGCCCGTCACCGGGGGGATGTACAATGAGCAGTTCTTC
few,TRBV28,TRBJ2-5,TRBD1,CASSPNRGWQETQYF,TGTGCCAGCAGCCCTAACAGGGGGTGGCAAGAGACCCAGTACTTC
many,TRBV28,TRBJ2-7,TRBD1,CASSLGDRGYEQYF,TGTGCCAGCAGTTTAGGGGACAGGGGCTACGAGCAGTACTTC
NA,TRBV9,TRBJ1-2,NA,CASRDRVEGYTF,TGTGCCAGCAGGGATAGGGTGGAAGGCTACACCTTC
NA,TRBV20-1,TRBJ2-7,TRBD2,CSASGLAGDGLDEQYF,TGCAGTGCCAGCGGACTAGCGGGAGACGGCTTGGACGAGCAGTACTTC
NA,TRBV23-1,TRBJ2-7,TRBD1,CASGGQGNSEQYF,TGCGCCAGCGGCGGACAGGGAAACTCCGAGCAGTACTTC
many,TRBV28,TRBJ1-2,NA,CASSSTSNYGYTF,TGTGCCAGCAGTTCTACTTCTAACTATGGCTACACCTTC
few,TRBV2,TRBJ1-3,NA,CASRGGLSGNTIYF,TGTGCCAGCAGGGGAGGCCTCTCTGGAAACACCATATATTTT
many,TRBV14,TRBJ1-1,TRBD1,CASSQDTGGPGMNTEAFF,TGTGCCAGCAGCCAAGACACAGGGGGTCCTGGTATGAACACTGAAGCTTTCTTT
NA,TRBV20-1,TRBJ2-3,TRBD2,CSFRLAEGSGAQYF,TGCAGTTTCAGGCTAGCGGAGGGCTCGGGGGCGCAGTATTTT
few,TRBV25-1,TRBJ1-1,NA,CASSGSVNTEAFF,TGTGCCAGCAGTGGATCTGTGAACACTGAAGCTTTCTTT
many,TRBV20-1,TRBJ2-5,TRBD1,CSASGTGGAETQYF,TGCAGTGCTTCCGGGACAGGGGGCGCAGAGACCCAGTACTTC
NA,TRBV15,TRBJ2-1,TRBD2,CATSSVTGGEQFF,TGTGCCACCAGCAGCGTAACGGGGGGTGAGCAGTTCTTC
NA,TRBV11-1,TRBJ2-4,NA,CASSLARGGAADIQYF,TGTGCCAGCAGCTTAGCTAGGGGTGGGGCCGCGGACATTCAGTACTTC
NA,TRBV7-2,TRBJ2-7,NA,CASSLERGSSYEQYF,TGTGCCAGCAGCTTAGAGCGAGGGAGCTCCTACGAGCAGTACTTC
NA,TRBV2,TRBJ2-7,TRBD2,CASSEGSGRTYEQYF,TGTGCCAGCAGTGAGGGAAGCGGGAGGACCTACGAGCAGTACTTC
NA,TRBV3-1,TRBJ2-7,TRBD2,CASSQGLADSYEQYF,TGTGCCAGCAGCCAAGGACTAGCGGACTCCTACGAGCAGTACTTC
many,TRBV7-9,TRBJ1-1,TRBD1,CASSLEGQGAAEAFF,TGTGCCAGCAGCTTAGAAGGACAGGGGGCGGCTGAAGCTTTCTTT
NA,TRBV4-1,TRBJ2-3,TRBD2,CASSHAGGTDTQYF,TGCGCCAGCAGCCACGCGGGGGGCACAGATACGCAGTATTTT
NA,TRBV7-8,TRBJ2-1,TRBD2,CASSLMAGVDEQFF,TGTGCCAGCAGCTTAATGGCGGGAGTGGATGAGCAGTTCTTC
few,TRBV5-6,TRBJ1-1,NA,CASDRPWGQDTEAFF,TGTGCCAGCGACCGACCCTGGGGGCAGGACACTGAAGCTTTCTTT
few,TRBV5-1,TRBJ2-7,TRBD1,CASSFVTGFQYEQYF,TGCGCCAGCAGCTTCGTGACAGGGTTCCAATACGAGCAGTACTTC
NA,TRBV2,TRBJ1-3,NA,CASRPTTGGNTIYF,TGTGCCAGCAGACCTACGACAGGAGGAAACACCATATATTTT
many,TRBV11-2,TRBJ2-1,TRBD2,CASSQTSGRVSRNNEQFF,TGTGCCAGCAGCCAAACTAGCGGGAGGGTCTCACGGAACAATGAGCAGTTCTTC
many,TRBV20-1,TRBJ1-6,NA,CSARDPTSPLHF,TGCAGTGCTAGAGACCCGACTTCACCCCTCCACTTT